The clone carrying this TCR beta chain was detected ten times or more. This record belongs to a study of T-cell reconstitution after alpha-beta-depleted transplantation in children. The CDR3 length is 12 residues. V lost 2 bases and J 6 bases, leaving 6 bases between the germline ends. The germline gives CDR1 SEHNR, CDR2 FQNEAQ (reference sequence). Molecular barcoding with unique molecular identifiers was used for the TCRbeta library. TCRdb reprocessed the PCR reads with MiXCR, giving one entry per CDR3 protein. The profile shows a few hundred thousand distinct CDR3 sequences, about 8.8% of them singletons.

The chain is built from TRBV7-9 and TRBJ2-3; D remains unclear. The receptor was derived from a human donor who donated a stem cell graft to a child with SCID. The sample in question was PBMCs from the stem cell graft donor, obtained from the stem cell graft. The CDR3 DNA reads TGTGCCAGCAGCTTACGGCGGGATACGCAGTATTTT. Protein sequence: CASSLRRDTQYF.